These 22 T cell receptor beta chains were all obtained from the same sample, sequenced in a study of T cell responses to AZD1222 COVID-19 vaccine. TCRdb keeps only in-frame clones here, not all; method: immunoSEQ multiplex PCR. This table has about 150,000 clones, less than 90% appearing once. Specimen: peripheral blood, collected on day 0 of MenACWY control vaccination. The source of these receptors is an adult in good health.

The CDR3 here is CASSPGQLTQNTEAFF. In DNA, the CDR3 is TGCGCCAGCAGCCCCGGACAGCTGACCCAGAACACTGAAGCTTTCTTT. This chain links TRBV5-1 with TRBJ1-1, with a weak D call TRBD1 (6 bases). CDR3 length: 16 amino acids. CDR1 is SGHRS and CDR2 is YFSETQ in the germline V gene. V was trimmed by 4 bases and J by 1 base, leaving 17 bases between them. The whole variable domain, remainder taken from reference TRBV5-1 and TRBJ1-1, is KAGVTQTPRYLIKTRGQQVTLSCSPISGHRSVSWYQQTPGQGLQFLFEYFSETQRNKGNFPGRFSGRQFSNSRSEMNVSTLELGDSALYLCASSPGQLTQNTEAFFGQGTRLTVV.

The sample holds a few counts of this clone. The chain couples TRBV2 to TRBJ1-5, with TRBD1 as a possible D gene (6 bases). V shed 7 bases and J shed 11 bases, with 21 bases lying between them. The CDR3 runs 14 residues. Germline V gene data show CDR1 as SNHLY and CDR2 as FYNNEI. The DNA of the CDR3 is TGTGCCAGCACCGTGGGGGGGGGCCGTGGGGCCCAGCATTTT. Protein product: CASTVGGGRGAQHF.

V usage is TRBV2 and J usage is TRBJ1-5; no clear D. CDR3 length: 13 amino acids. V was pared by 6 bases and J by 5 bases, with 11 bases between. The germline CDR1 and CDR2 sequences are SNHLY and FYNNEI. The CDR3: CASRGSPDQPQHF. The CDR3 DNA sequence: TGTGCCAGCAGGGGGTCTCCCGATCAGCCCCAGCATTTT.

The chain has TRBV7-3 and TRBJ1-1; 9 bases agree with TRBD1. CDR1 and CDR2 (germline): SGHTA, FQGTGA. The CDR3 has 13 amino acids. Trimming cost V 4 bases and J 6 bases; bases outside gene matches: 3. CDR3 in amino acids: CASSSRQGAEAFF. The CDR3 DNA sequence: TGTGCCAGCAGCTCTCGACAGGGGGCTGAAGCTTTCTTT.

With regard to this clone: Within the sample, other DNA sequences also encode this same CDR3. The chain combines TRBV10-1 with TRBJ2-3; TRBD1 might be the D (6 bases). Germline values: CDR1 WNHNN, CDR2 SYGVQD (reference sequence). This CDR3 spans 14 amino acids. Between the trimmed V and J ends, which lost 2 bases and 2 bases, there was a span of 8 bases. The CDR3 loop is CASSEPGATDTQYF. CDR3 nucleotides: TGCGCCAGCAGTGAGCCAGGGGCCACAGATACGCAGTATTTT.

V and J are TRBV7-9 and TRBJ2-1; no definite D call. V was pared by 5 bases and J by 1 base, with 12 bases between. Germline-derived CDR1 and CDR2 are SEHNR and FQNEAQ (reference sequence). There are 15 residues in the CDR3. CDR3 in DNA: TGTGCCAGCAGCCCCGGTCGTTCGTCCTACAATGAGCAGTTCTTC. Its translation: CASSPGRSSYNEQFF. The full variable domain, in which reference TRBV7-9 and TRBJ2-1 provide the parts outside the CDR3, is DTGVSQNPRHKITKRGQNVTFRCDPISEHNRLYWYRQTLGQGPEFLTYFQNEAQLEKSRLLSDRFSAERPKGSFSTLEIQRTEQGDSAMYLCASSPGRSSYNEQFFGPGTRLTVL.

This clone has only a few counts. The V and J genes are TRBV6-5 and TRBJ1-1; TRBD1 is a possible D gene (6 bases). V was clipped by 7 bases and J by 2 bases, with 11 bases between them. CDR1 and CDR2 (germline): MNHEY, SVGAGI. This CDR3 spans 13 amino acids. In DNA, the CDR3 is TGTGCCAGCATGCGGGGGGCCAACACTGAAGCTTTCTTT. Protein sequence: CASMRGANTEAFF.

V is TRBV7-9 and J is TRBJ1-6; weak D call: TRBD1 (6 bases). Germline loops: CDR1 SEHNR, CDR2 FQNEAQ (reference sequence). This CDR3 contains 14 residues. The germline V and J ends were trimmed by 8 bases and 7 bases, with 15 bases remaining between them. CDR3 amino acids: CASRRGTSNSPLHF. Written as DNA, the CDR3 is TGTGCCAGCCGAAGAGGGACATCGAATTCACCCCTCCACTTT.

J is TRBJ1-1 and V is TRBV28, with D unresolved. The CDR3 length is 16 residues. Between the trimmed V and J ends, which lost 7 bases and 1 base, there was a span of 19 bases. In germline, CDR1 is MDHEN, CDR2 SYDVKM. In nucleotides, the CDR3 is TGTGCCAGCATTGGTCCACCGTCCGGACCGAACACTGAAGCTTTCTTT. Translated, it gives CASIGPPSGPNTEAFF.

V gene TRBV9 combines with J gene TRBJ1-5; no definite D call. Germline loops: CDR1 SGDLS, CDR2 YYNGEE. The CDR3 runs 15 residues. The V end was cut by 0 bases, the J end by 6 bases, with 13 bases between. The CDR3 here is CASSVDGETGQPQHF. In DNA, the CDR3 is TGTGCCAGCAGCGTAGACGGGGAAACGGGTCAGCCCCAGCATTTT.

The chain recombines TRBV6-5 with TRBJ2-2; unclear D gene. Trimming pared 10 bases from V and 5 bases from J, leaving 11 bases between. Looked up from germline, CDR1 is MNHEY and CDR2 is SVGAGI. The CDR3 spans 12 residues. CDR3 region: CATSRRTGELFF. CDR3 sequence (DNA): TGTGCCACCAGCCGGAGAACCGGGGAGCTGTTTTTT.

This clone was detected only a few times. The genes are TRBV7-9 and TRBJ1-3; a weak D match, TRBD1 (5 bases). Looked up from germline, CDR1 is SEHNR and CDR2 is FQNEAQ (reference sequence). The ends were cut back, 4 bases at V and 0 bases at J, with 10 bases in the middle. CDR3 length: 15 amino acids. CDR3: CASSSDRNSGNTIYF. In DNA form, the CDR3 reads TGTGCCAGCAGCTCTGACAGAAACTCTGGAAACACCATATATTTT.

The chain is built from TRBV7-3 and TRBJ2-2, with 7 positions matching TRBD2. Germline CDR1 and CDR2: SGHTA and FQGTGA. The CDR3 has 18 residues. The V segment lost 3 bases and the J segment 3 bases; nucleotides outside the gene matches: 13. As DNA, the CDR3 is TGTGCCAGCAGCTTCCCGGGGGGAGGGACTGCCTACACCGGGGAGCTGTTTTTT. Amino acid sequence: CASSFPGGGTAYTGELFF.

This chain joins TRBV24-1 and TRBJ2-4; TRBD2 matches at 7 bases. Per the germline V gene, CDR1 is KGHDR and CDR2 is SFDVKD. The CDR3 totals 15 residues. Trimming took 4 bases from V and 0 from J; bases not matched to a gene: 2. The CDR3 nucleotides read TGTGCCACCAGTGAAGCGGGGCTAGCCAAAAACATTCAGTACTTC. Its protein is CATSEAGLAKNIQYF.

About this clone itself: At one of its ends the junction is not consistent with the germline gene, which may arise from a read error. This sequence joins TRBV20-1 and TRBJ1-1; weak D call: TRBD1 (6 bases). CDR3 size: 11 residues. Per the germline V gene, CDR1 is DFQATT and CDR2 is SNEGSKA (reference sequence). The CDR3 region has the DNA TGCAGTGCCCCCTCCGGGACATATATCCTCTTT. It is translated as CSAPSGTYILF.

The rearrangement links TRBV6-1 to TRBJ2-6; a weak D match, TRBD2 (6 bases). V lost 8 bases, J lost 0 bases, and 8 bases lay in between. Germline CDR1 is MNHNS and CDR2 is SASEGT. CDR3 length equals 14 residues. CDR3 residues: CASGGISGANVLTF. The CDR3 nucleotides read TGTGCCAGCGGGGGGATCTCTGGGGCCAACGTCCTGACTTTC.

The chain joins TRBV7-8 to TRBJ1-1; TRBD1 agrees at 7 bases. The CDR3 is made up of 17 amino acids. V was pared by 6 bases and J by 3 bases, with 16 bases of the junction left unmatched. Germline V lookup: CDR1 SGHVS, CDR2 FQNEAQ. This CDR3 reads CASRSMPGGRKDTEAFF. For the CDR3, the DNA is TGTGCCAGCAGGTCAATGCCAGGGGGAAGGAAGGACACTGAAGCTTTCTTT.

This sequence joins TRBV5-1 and TRBJ1-6; TRBD1 might be the D (6 bases). The CDR3 length is 14 residues. The germline V and J ends were trimmed by 0 bases and 11 bases, with 12 bases remaining between them. Germline CDR1 and CDR2: SGHRS and YFSETQ. For the CDR3, the DNA is TGCGCCAGCAGCTTGGATGGGACACCGGCACCCCTCCACTTT. Amino acid sequence: CASSLDGTPAPLHF.

The V call is TRBV5-6, the J call TRBJ2-7, with TRBD1 identical over 8 bases. CDR1 SGHDT and CDR2 YYEEEE come from the germline V gene. This CDR3 has 13 amino acids. The junction had 6 bases not matched to a gene; V was cut back by 4 bases and J by 6 bases. This CDR3 is CASSPRDRPEQYV. The CDR3 DNA is TGTGCCAGCAGCCCACGGGACAGGCCCGAGCAGTACGTC.

The CDR3 protein is CATGRTVNTEAFF. In DNA, the CDR3 is TGTGCCACCGGAAGGACAGTGAACACTGAAGCTTTCTTT. This rearrangement joins TRBV12-3 or TRBV12-4 to TRBJ1-1; possibly TRBD1 for D (6 bases). Trimming cost V 10 bases and J 0 bases, with 12 bases left between them. The CDR3 spans 13 residues.

This rearrangement joins TRBV15 to TRBJ1-3; D gene unclear. CDR3 length: 16 residues. Germline CDR1 and CDR2: LNHNV and YYDKDF (reference sequence). V shed 0 bases and J shed 0 bases, with 9 bases lying between them. The CDR3 bases are TGTGCCACCAGCAGAGACAGTACCAGCTCTGGAAACACCATATATTTT. The encoded protein is CATSRDSTSSGNTIYF.

The gene calls are TRBV2 and TRBJ1-5; TRBD1 matches 8 bases. V shed 4 bases, J shed 5 bases, and the junction held 7 bases outside the gene matches. Germline V CDR1 and CDR2: SNHLY, FYNNEI. The CDR3 length is 15 residues. This CDR3 reads CASSVEQGVHQPQHF. For the CDR3, the DNA is TGTGCCAGCAGTGTGGAACAGGGGGTGCATCAGCCCCAGCATTTT.